Listed below are T cell receptor beta chains from one sample, sequenced in a study of blood T cell repertoires in COVID-19. TCRdb keeps only in-frame clones here, not all; method: immunoSEQ multiplex PCR. The table includes more than 60,000 clones, 70% to 85% detected once. The specimen was peripheral blood. These receptors all come from a human donor in a cohort sampled during active COVID-19. The CDR3 runs from the conserved cysteine through the conserved F or W. D genes are given only for firm matches. The size field is filled for only some rows; it gives once, few, many or a size class.

-	TRBJ1-3	TRBV3-1/TRBV3-2	-	TGTGCCAGCAGCCAAGTTAGGAGCTCTGGAAACACCATATATTTT	CASSQVRSSGNTIYF
once	TRBJ2-2	TRBV7-7	TRBD2	TGTGCTAGCAGCTTTTATCGGGGGGGCCGTGGCACCGGGGAGCTGTTTTTT	CASSFYRGGRGTGELFF
-	TRBJ1-2	TRBV6-5	TRBD1	TGTGCCAGCAGTACAGGGGGCAATGGCTACACCTTC	CASSTGGNGYTF
-	TRBJ1-6	TRBV2	-	TGTGCCAGCAGTGAAGGGTTGGCAGGGAATGATTCACCCCTCCACTTT	CASSEGLAGNDSPLHF
-	TRBJ2-2	TRBV7-2	TRBD2	TGTGCCAGCAGCTTTAGCGGGGGGACGAACACCGGGGAGCTGTTTTTT	CASSFSGGTNTGELFF
-	TRBJ1-5	TRBV19	-	TGTGCCAGTAGTATCCGGGACACCAATCAGCCCCAGCATTTT	CASSIRDTNQPQHF
-	TRBJ1-2	TRBV7-3	TRBD1	TGTGCCAGCAGTCCGGACAGGGAGCATGGCTACACCTTC	CASSPDREHGYTF
-	TRBJ1-3	TRBV19	-	TGTGCCAGTAGTCGGCCTGACAGATTCTCTGGAAACACCATATATTTT	CASSRPDRFSGNTIYF
-	TRBJ2-5	TRBV28	-	TGTGCCAGCAGTTTGGGTCCGGGGAGGAGGCAGACCCAGTACTTC	CASSLGPGRRQTQYF
-	TRBJ2-3	TRBV30	-	TGTGCCTGGAGTGTAAGAGGAAGACTCACAGATACGCAGTATTTT	CAWSVRGRLTDTQYF
-	TRBJ1-1	TRBV29-1	-	TGCAGCGTTGACCTGCCCGCGTACACTGAAGCTTTCTTT	CSVDLPAYTEAFF
-	TRBJ1-5	TRBV4-1	TRBD1	TGCGCCAGCAGCCAAGGGGACAGGGACCATCAGCCCCAGCATTTT	CASSQGDRDHQPQHF
once	TRBJ1-6	TRBV18	-	TGTGCCAGCTCACCAGGCGGGACCTATAATTCACCCCTCCACTTT	CASSPGGTYNSPLHF
-	TRBJ2-3	TRBV20-1	-	TGCAGTGCTAGTCCACAGGGTTCCTGGGCAGATACGCAGTATTTT	CSASPQGSWADTQYF
many	TRBJ1-5	TRBV19	-	TGTGCCAGTAGCCTGACAGCGCATAGCAATCAGCCCCAGCATTTT	CASSLTAHSNQPQHF
-	TRBJ2-2	TRBV9	-	TGTGCCAGCAGCTCCCGTTCGGGATCGACTTGGAACACCGGGGAGCTGTTTTTT	CASSSRSGSTWNTGELFF
once	TRBJ2-7	TRBV6-5	-	TGTGCCAGCAGTTATCACGGACAGTTATACGAGCAGTACTTC	CASSYHGQLYEQYF
-	TRBJ1-2	TRBV29-1	-	TGCAGCGTTGAGGGACAAAAAAACTATGGCTACACCTTC	CSVEGQKNYGYTF
few	TRBJ2-1	TRBV6-6	TRBD2	TGTGCCAGCAGGGGGGGGAGACGGTTGACCTACAATGAGCAGTTCTTC	CASRGGRRLTYNEQFF
-	TRBJ2-3	TRBV2	-	TGTGCCAGCAGTGAACAGGGCCGCACAGATACGCAGTATTTT	CASSEQGRTDTQYF
-	TRBJ2-2	TRBV19	-	TGTGCCAGTAGTCCCAGGACACAGCGCTCCGGGGAGCTGTTTTTT	CASSPRTQRSGELFF
-	TRBJ1-5	TRBV28	TRBD1	TGTGCCAGCAGCTCAGGACAGGTTAGCAATCAGCCCCAGCATTTT	CASSSGQVSNQPQHF
-	TRBJ2-3	TRBV5-1	TRBD1	TGCGCCAGCAGCCGAGGAAGGGGGCGCCCCACAGATACGCAGTATTTT	CASSRGRGRPTDTQYF
-	TRBJ1-2	TRBV19	TRBD1	TGTGCCAGTAGTCTGACAGGGACCTATGGCTACACCTTC	CASSLTGTYGYTF
-	TRBJ1-1	TRBV18	TRBD1	TGTGCCAGCTCACCGAGGACAGGGAGTAGGAACACTGAAGCTTTCTTT	CASSPRTGSRNTEAFF
-	TRBJ1-6	TRBV27	TRBD1	TGTGCCAGCAGTTGGGCCGGGACAGGCAATTCACCCCTCCACTTT	CASSWAGTGNSPLHF
-	TRBJ2-5	TRBV28	-	TGTGCCAGCAGTTCCCTCCGCGAGGGATCCGGAGAGACCCAGTACTTC	CASSSLREGSGETQYF
-	TRBJ2-1	TRBV11-3	-	TGTGCCAGCAGCGACGAGGTAGAGGGCTACAATGAGCAGTTCTTC	CASSDEVEGYNEQFF
-	TRBJ1-1	TRBV6-6	TRBD1	TGTGCCAGCAGTTACGAGGGGGCGCTTACTGAAGCTTTCTTT	CASSYEGALTEAFF
once	TRBJ1-3	TRBV6-5	TRBD1	TGTGCCAGCAGTTTCGACAGGGACGGTGGAAACACCATATATTTT	CASSFDRDGGNTIYF
-	TRBJ2-1	TRBV6-1	TRBD2	TGTGCCAGCAGTGATCCCGCGGGGGGCCATAACAATGAGCAGTTCTTC	CASSDPAGGHNNEQFF
-	TRBJ1-5	TRBV30	TRBD1	TGTGCCTGGAGTCGAGACAGGGGTAATCAGCCCCAGCATTTT	CAWSRDRGNQPQHF
-	TRBJ2-5	TRBV6-1	TRBD2	TGTGCCAGCAGTGATGTAGCGGGGGGCCAAGAGACCCAGTACTTC	CASSDVAGGQETQYF
-	TRBJ1-1	TRBV6-2/TRBV6-3	-	TGTGCCAGCAGTTACCCACCCACGAAACATGAAGCTTTCTTT	CASSYPPTKHEAFF
-	TRBJ2-5	TRBV5-1	-	TGCGCCAGCAGCTTGTCCGTGTCGGGGACCCAGTACTTC	CASSLSVSGTQYF
-	TRBJ2-7	TRBV5-5	TRBD1	TGTGCCAGCAGCAATACAGGGGCGGCGAGTTACGAGCAGTACTTC	CASSNTGAASYEQYF
-	TRBJ2-3	TRBV14	-	TGTGCCAGCAGCCAAGACCGGAGGGGTACGCAGTATTTT	CASSQDRRGTQYF
-	TRBJ2-3	TRBV5-1	-	TGCGCCAGCAGCTTGGACCAGATCACAGATACGCAGTATTTT	CASSLDQITDTQYF
few	TRBJ2-5	TRBV7-9	TRBD1	TGTGCCAGCAGCTTAGGGGGACAGATCCGGGAGACCCAGTACTTC	CASSLGGQIRETQYF
-	TRBJ2-7	TRBV4-2	TRBD1	TGTGCCAGCAGCCAAGGGACAGGGGGTCGGTACGAGCAGTACTTC	CASSQGTGGRYEQYF
-	TRBJ2-5	TRBV30	TRBD1	TGTGCCTGGAACTCCGGGACAGGGAAACAGACCCAGTACTTC	CAWNSGTGKQTQYF
-	TRBJ1-1	TRBV4-3	-	TGCGCCAGCAGCCAAGACACAAACACTGAAGCTTTCTTT	CASSQDTNTEAFF
-	TRBJ2-4	TRBV11-2	TRBD2	TGTGCCAGCAGCTCAACTAGCGGACAAAACATTCAGTACTTC	CASSSTSGQNIQYF
-	TRBJ1-1	TRBV2	-	TGTGCCAGCACCACACAGGGAAACACTGAAGCTTTCTTT	CASTTQGNTEAFF
-	TRBJ1-1	TRBV29-1	-	TGCAGCATCGTTCGCGGACAGTTCTTGAACACTGAAGCTTTCTTT	CSIVRGQFLNTEAFF
-	TRBJ2-7	TRBV6-5	TRBD2	TGTGCCAGCAGTCCGGTGGCGGGGGAAGTCTACGAGCAGTACTTC	CASSPVAGEVYEQYF
-	TRBJ1-3	TRBV7-9	-	TGTGCCAGCAGCTTACAGGGGCGAAACACCATATATTTT	CASSLQGRNTIYF
-	TRBJ1-2	TRBV5-6	TRBD1	TGTGCCAGCAGCCCGCTCGGGACAGGGGGCTATGGCTACACCTTC	CASSPLGTGGYGYTF
-	TRBJ1-1	TRBV4-2	TRBD1	TGTGCCAGCAGGATCACCTCCGGGACAGAGGCTGAAGCTTTCTTT	CASRITSGTEAEAFF
-	TRBJ2-1	TRBV4-1	-	TGCGCCAGCAGCCAAGTAGGGGTCGGGGAGCAGTTCTTC	CASSQVGVGEQFF
few	TRBJ1-1	TRBV18	TRBD1	TGTGCCAGCTCACCGGACAGGGAAGCTTTCTTT	CASSPDREAFF
-	TRBJ2-3	TRBV19	TRBD2	TGTGCCAGTAGTAGACTAGCGGGGCCCAGCACAGATACGCAGTATTTT	CASSRLAGPSTDTQYF
-	TRBJ2-7	TRBV12-3/TRBV12-4	-	TGTGCCAGCAGTGCTACCTACGAGCAGTACTTC	CASSATYEQYF